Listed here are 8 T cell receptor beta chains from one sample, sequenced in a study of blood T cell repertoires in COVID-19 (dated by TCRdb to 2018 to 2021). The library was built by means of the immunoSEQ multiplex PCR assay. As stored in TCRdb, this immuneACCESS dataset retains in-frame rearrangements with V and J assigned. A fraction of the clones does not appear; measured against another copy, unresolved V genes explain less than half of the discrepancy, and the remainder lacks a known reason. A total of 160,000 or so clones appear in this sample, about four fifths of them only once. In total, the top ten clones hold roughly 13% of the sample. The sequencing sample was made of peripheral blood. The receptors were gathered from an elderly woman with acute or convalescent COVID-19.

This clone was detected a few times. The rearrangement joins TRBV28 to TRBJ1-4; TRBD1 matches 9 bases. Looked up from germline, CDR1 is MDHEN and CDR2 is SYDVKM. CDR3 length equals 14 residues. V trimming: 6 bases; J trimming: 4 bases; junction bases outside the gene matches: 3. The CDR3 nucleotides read TGTGCCAGCAGAGGGACAGGGTTTAATGAAAAACTGTTTTTT. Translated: CASRGTGFNEKLFF.

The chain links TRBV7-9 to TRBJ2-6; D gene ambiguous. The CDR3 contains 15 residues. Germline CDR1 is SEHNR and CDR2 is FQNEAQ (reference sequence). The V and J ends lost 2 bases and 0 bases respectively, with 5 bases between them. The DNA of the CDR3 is TGTGCCAGCAGCTTACAGTCCTCTGGGGCCAACGTCCTGACTTTC. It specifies CASSLQSSGANVLTF. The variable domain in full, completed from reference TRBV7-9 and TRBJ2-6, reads DTGVSQNPRHKITKRGQNVTFRCDPISEHNRLYWYRQTLGQGPEFLTYFQNEAQLEKSRLLSDRFSAERPKGSFSTLEIQRTEQGDSAMYLCASSLQSSGANVLTFGAGSRLTVL.

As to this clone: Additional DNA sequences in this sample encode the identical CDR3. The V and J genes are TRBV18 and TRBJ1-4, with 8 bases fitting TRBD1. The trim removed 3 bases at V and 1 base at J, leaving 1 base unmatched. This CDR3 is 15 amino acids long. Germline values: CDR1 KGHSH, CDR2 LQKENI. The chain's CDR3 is CASSPGQGTNEKLFF. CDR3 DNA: TGTGCCAGCTCACCCGGACAGGGAACTAATGAAAAACTGTTTTTT.

This CDR3 is CASSAELAGGPTDTQYF. The CDR3 bases are TGTGCCAGTAGTGCTGAACTAGCGGGAGGACCCACAGATACGCAGTATTTT. V and J are TRBV19 and TRBJ2-3; 12 nucleotides align to TRBD2. J lost 2 bases, V lost 5 bases, and 8 bases had no gene match. The germline CDR1 and CDR2 sequences are LNHDA and SQIVND (reference sequence). This CDR3 comprises 17 residues.

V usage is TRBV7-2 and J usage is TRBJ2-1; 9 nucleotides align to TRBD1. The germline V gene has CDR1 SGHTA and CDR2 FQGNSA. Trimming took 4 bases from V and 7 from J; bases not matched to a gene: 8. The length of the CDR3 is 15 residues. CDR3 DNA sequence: TGTGCCAGCAGCTCCGACAGGGGGTGGGGTAATGAGCAGTTCTTC. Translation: CASSSDRGWGNEQFF.

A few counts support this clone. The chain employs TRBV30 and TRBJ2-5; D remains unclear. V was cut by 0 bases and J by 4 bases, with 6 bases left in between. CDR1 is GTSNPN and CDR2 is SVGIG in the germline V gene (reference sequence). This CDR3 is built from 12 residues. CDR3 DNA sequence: TGTGCCTGGAGTGTAGAGCTAGAGACCCAGTACTTC. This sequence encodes CAWSVELETQYF.

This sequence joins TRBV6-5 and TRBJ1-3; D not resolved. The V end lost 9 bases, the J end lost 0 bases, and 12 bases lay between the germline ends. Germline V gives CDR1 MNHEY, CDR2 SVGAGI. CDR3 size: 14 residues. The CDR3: CASGDIPSGNTIYF. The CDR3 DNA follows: TGTGCCAGTGGTGACATTCCCTCTGGAAACACCATATATTTT.

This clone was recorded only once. CDR3 sequence reads: CASSRETSSYNSPLHF. CDR3 coding DNA: TGCGCCAGCTCCCGGGAAACTAGCTCCTATAATTCACCCCTCCACTTT. V is TRBV5-1 and J is TRBJ1-6; D uncertain. The CDR3 is made up of 16 amino acids. Trimming removed 7 bases from V and 0 bases from J, with 14 bases in between. Germline assignment: CDR1 SGHRS and CDR2 YFSETQ.